These 9 T cell receptor beta chains were all obtained from the same sample, sequenced in a study of blood T cell repertoires in COVID-19. Assay: immunoSEQ multiplex PCR; the TCRdb copy retains only in-frame clones and omits some. The table shows over 10,000 clones, with about nine tenths occurring only once. Sequencing was carried out using peripheral blood. These receptors were taken from a human donor in a cohort sampled during active COVID-19.

J is TRBJ1-1 and V is TRBV18; 9 bases map to TRBD1. Germline CDR1 and CDR2: KGHSH and LQKENI. Trimming cost V 2 bases and J 5 bases; bases outside gene matches: 0. The length of the CDR3 is 13 residues. CDR3 in DNA: TGTGCCAGCTCACCAGGGACAGGGACTGAAGCTTTCTTT. This sequence encodes CASSPGTGTEAFF. Combining the CDR3 with reference TRBV18 and TRBJ1-1 gives the whole variable domain NAGVMQNPRHLVRRRGQEARLRCSPMKGHSHVYWYRQLPEEGLKFMVYLQKENIIDESGMPKERFSAEFPKEGPSILRIQQVVRGDSAAYFCASSPGTGTEAFFGQGTRLTVV.

This chain joins TRBV6-5 and TRBJ1-2; 7 nucleotides match TRBD1. Germline V gene data show CDR1 as MNHEY and CDR2 as SVGAGI. J was trimmed by 6 bases and V by 0 bases; bases with no gene match: 10. The CDR3 covers 16 residues. The CDR3 protein is CASSYSESGTVDGYTF. CDR3 in DNA: TGTGCCAGCAGTTACTCCGAATCCGGGACAGTGGATGGCTACACCTTC.

This chain links TRBV7-6 with TRBJ1-2; 12 positions agree with TRBD1. Germline trimming cut 6 bases from V and 8 bases from J; bases unmatched to any gene: 7. This CDR3 contains 14 residues. Germline values: CDR1 SGHVS, CDR2 FNYEAQ. The CDR3 loop reads CASSPGQGAEGYTF. DNA of the CDR3: TGTGCCAGCAGTCCGGGACAGGGGGCAGAGGGCTACACCTTC.

The chain is built from TRBV21-1 and TRBJ2-5; the DNA was not compared with TRBD1, the D call given in the table. TRBV21-1 is a recognized pseudogene. The CDR3 is 15 residues long. As DNA, the CDR3 is TGTGCCAGCAGCAAAGGACAGAAATCACAAGAGACCCAGTACTTC. Protein: CASSKGQKSQETQYF.

The gene calls are TRBV28 and TRBJ1-4, with 9 bases fitting TRBD1. The CDR3 covers 16 residues. The junction had 11 bases not matched to a gene; V was cut back by 6 bases and J by 6 bases. Per the germline V gene, CDR1 is MDHEN and CDR2 is SYDVKM. The CDR3 sequence is CASRNNRGRGDEKLFF. The CDR3 region has the DNA TGTGCCAGCAGGAACAACAGGGGGCGCGGAGATGAAAAACTGTTTTTT. The full variable domain, with the rest looked up from reference TRBV28 and TRBJ1-4, is DVKVTQSSRYLVKRTGEKVFLECVQDMDHENMFWYRQDPGLGLRLIYFSYDVKMKEKGDIPEGYSVSREKKERFSLILESASTNQTSMYLCASRNNRGRGDEKLFFGSGTQLSVL.

The V and J genes are TRBV3-1 (or the pseudogene TRBV3-2) and TRBJ2-1, with 8 bases matching TRBD2. The CDR3 spans 16 residues. V gave up 0 bases and J gave up 7 bases; unmatched junction bases: 8. Germline-derived CDR1 and CDR2 are LGHDT and YNNKEL (reference sequence). The CDR3 sequence is CASSQDSGGGSNEQFF. CDR3 nucleotides: TGTGCCAGCAGCCAAGACAGCGGGGGTGGGTCGAATGAGCAGTTCTTC.

This sequence joins TRBV6-5 and TRBJ1-1; 9 bases are shared with TRBD1. Per germline, CDR1 MNHEY and CDR2 SVGAGI. The ends lost 5 bases at V and 11 bases at J; junction bases unmatched: 9. This CDR3 is built from 13 residues. CDR3 DNA: TGTGCCAGCAGTACTCAGACAGGGGGTTCGGCTTTCTTT. Translating gives CASSTQTGGSAFF.

V is TRBV19 and J is TRBJ2-7; possible D gene TRBD1, 5 bases. Germline assignment: CDR1 LNHDA and CDR2 SQIVND (reference sequence). This CDR3 region has 17 residues. Trimming shortened V by 7 bases and J by 0 bases, and 22 bases separated the two germline ends. The CDR3 loop reads CASKWGSSPPLSYEQYF. The CDR3 DNA sequence: TGTGCCAGTAAGTGGGGCTCCTCTCCCCCCCTCTCCTACGAGCAGTACTTC.

This clone was recorded only once. V and J are TRBV19 and TRBJ1-2, with 7 bases fitting TRBD1. CDR1 is LNHDA and CDR2 is SQIVND in the germline V gene (reference sequence). V gave up 0 bases and J gave up 3 bases; unmatched junction bases: 1. This CDR3 has 14 amino acids. As DNA, the CDR3 is TGTGCCAGTAGTATAGACACAGGGGACTATGGCTACACCTTC. Its protein product is CASSIDTGDYGYTF.